Here is one T cell receptor beta chain with its context. What it binds is unknown. The identical CDR3 is also encoded by other nucleotide sequences in the sample. Germline-derived CDR1 and CDR2 are MDHEN and SYDVKM. V was clipped by 3 bases and J by 7 bases, with 7 bases between them. The CDR3 spans 13 residues. Primers: 60 Vbeta forward and 13 Jbeta reverse. Clones were sequenced by immunoSEQ multiplex PCR, and TCRdb holds only the in-frame ones, with some missing. The table lists 170,000 or so clones, roughly four fifths of them singletons. This specimen belongs to a study of cytomegalovirus exposure and HLA in healthy donors. Study-wide context: Caucasian-associated ancestry cluster membership applied to around 80% of some 400 genotyped donors. Points from the study as a whole: Analyzed later, association rates of TCRs varied across HLA loci, with DRB1 most and HLA-C fewest. An analysis done earlier found most TCR beta V segments productive about 87% or about 30% of the time.

The material sequenced was PBMCs. The rearrangement links TRBV28 to TRBJ1-6; weak D call: TRBD1 (5 bases). The TCR comes from a woman aged 25 to 45 in good health and CMV-seronegative. CDR3 sequence (DNA): TGTGCCAGCAGTTTCGGGGGAAATTCACCCCTCCACTTT. Protein: CASSFGGNSPLHF.